Listed here is a single TCR beta chain. The PCR used 60 Vbeta and 13 Jbeta primers. TCRdb's copy holds only in-frame clones and misses some; the assay was immunoSEQ multiplex PCR. This sample's table has roughly 90,000 clones. This sample is part of a study of cytomegalovirus exposure and HLA in healthy donors. Study details: Most donors, roughly 77% of a few hundred genotyped, fell in the Caucasian-associated ancestry cluster.

The germline V gene has CDR1 GTSNPN and CDR2 SVGIG (reference sequence). After removal of 3 bases from V and 5 bases from J, the junction contained 5 bases not matched to a gene. The CDR3 length is 14 residues. The chain combines TRBV30 with TRBJ1-4, with 8 nucleotides matching TRBD1. The sequenced material came from PBMCs. The sequence was obtained from a man aged 45-65 years in good health and CMV-seropositive. CDR3 region: CAWRGTGHNEKLFF. In nucleotides, the CDR3 is TGTGCCTGGAGGGGGACAGGCCACAATGAAAAACTGTTTTTT.